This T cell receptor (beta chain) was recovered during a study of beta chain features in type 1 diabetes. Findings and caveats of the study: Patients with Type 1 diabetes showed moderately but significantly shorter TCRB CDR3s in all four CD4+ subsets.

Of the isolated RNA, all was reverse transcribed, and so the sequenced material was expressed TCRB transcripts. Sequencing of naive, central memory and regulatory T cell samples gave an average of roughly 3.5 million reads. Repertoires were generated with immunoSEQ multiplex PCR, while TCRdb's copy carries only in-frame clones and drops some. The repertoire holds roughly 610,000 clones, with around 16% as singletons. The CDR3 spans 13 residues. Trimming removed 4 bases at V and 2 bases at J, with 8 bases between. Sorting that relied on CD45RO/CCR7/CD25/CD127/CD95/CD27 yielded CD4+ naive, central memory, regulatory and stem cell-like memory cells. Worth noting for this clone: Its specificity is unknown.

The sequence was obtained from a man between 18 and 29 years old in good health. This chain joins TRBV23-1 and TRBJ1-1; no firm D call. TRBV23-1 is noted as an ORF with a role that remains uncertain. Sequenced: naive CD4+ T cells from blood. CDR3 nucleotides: TGCGCCAGCAGTCTCCCCTTTAACACTGAAGCTTTCTTT. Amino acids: CASSLPFNTEAFF.